This T cell receptor (beta chain) originates from a study of T-cell memory formation after mild COVID-19. Broader study findings: The authors left the SARS-CoV-2 specificity of second-wave clones peaking on day 37 unconfirmed. CD8+ contracting clones occupied EMRA, while CD4+ ones occupied mainly CM and EM.

The authors produced TCR alpha and TCR beta cDNA libraries with sample barcodes and UMIs by 5'RACE using constant-segment primers. TCRdb re-analysed the 5' RACE reads in MiXCR, keeping a single row per CDR3 protein. The sample has hundreds of thousands of distinct CDR3 sequences; around 15% are singletons. V dropped 5 bases and J dropped 4 bases, with 8 bases sitting between them. This CDR3 has 12 residues. This clonotype was recorded once. What it binds is unknown. Sequenced sample: PBMCs or a T cell subset sorted from them (not recorded which). This TCR came from a young man who had mild COVID-19 (a few samples of this study predate the infection). Cell type and time point are not known. V usage is TRBV12-3 or TRBV12-4 and J usage is TRBJ1-1; D is uncertain. CDR3 sequence (DNA): TGTGCCAGCAGTCTACAGTTCACTGAAGCTTTCTTT. Translated, it gives CASSLQFTEAFF.